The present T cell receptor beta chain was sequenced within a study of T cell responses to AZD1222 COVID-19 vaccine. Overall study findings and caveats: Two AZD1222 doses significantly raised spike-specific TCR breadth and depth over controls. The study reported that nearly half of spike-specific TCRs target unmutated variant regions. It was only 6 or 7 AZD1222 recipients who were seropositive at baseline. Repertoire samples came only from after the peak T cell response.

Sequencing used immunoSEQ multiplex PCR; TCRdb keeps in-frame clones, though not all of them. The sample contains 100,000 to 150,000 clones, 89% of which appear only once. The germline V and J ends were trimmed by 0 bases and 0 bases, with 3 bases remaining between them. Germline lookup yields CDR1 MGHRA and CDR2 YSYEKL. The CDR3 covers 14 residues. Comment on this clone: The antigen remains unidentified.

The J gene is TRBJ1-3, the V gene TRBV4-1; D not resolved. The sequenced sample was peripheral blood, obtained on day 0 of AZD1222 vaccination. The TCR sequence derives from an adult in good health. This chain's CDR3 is CASSQESSGNTIYF. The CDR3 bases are TGCGCCAGCAGCCAAGAGTCCTCTGGAAACACCATATATTTT.